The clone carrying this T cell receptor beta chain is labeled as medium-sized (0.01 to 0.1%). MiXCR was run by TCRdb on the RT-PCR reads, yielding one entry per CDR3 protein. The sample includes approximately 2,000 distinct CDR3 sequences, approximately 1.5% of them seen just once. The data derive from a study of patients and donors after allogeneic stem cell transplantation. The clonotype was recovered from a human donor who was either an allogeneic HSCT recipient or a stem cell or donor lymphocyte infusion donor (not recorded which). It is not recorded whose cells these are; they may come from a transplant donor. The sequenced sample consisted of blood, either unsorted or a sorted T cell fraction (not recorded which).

CDR3 coding DNA: TGTGCCAGCAGCCCTCGGACTAGCAGACACACCGGGGAGCTGTTTTTT. Amino acids: CASSPRTSRHTGELFF. The genes are TRBV11-2 and TRBJ2-2; the match to TRBD2 covers 8 bases. The V and J ends lost 5 bases and 3 bases, in that order; junction bases with no gene match: 8. This CDR3 has 16 residues. CDR1 is SGHAT and CDR2 is FQNNGV in the germline V gene.